The clone carrying this TCR beta chain was seen only a few times. Its antigen is unidentified. The CDR3 is 12 residues long. V lost 3 bases and J lost 8; bases outside the gene matches: 3. Per germline, CDR1 SEHNR and CDR2 FQNEAQ (reference sequence). This record comes from a study of T cells after yellow fever vaccination. Study-wide results and limits: Weaker overall was a secondary response that nonetheless peaked faster, on day 5 versus 15. Reappearing after the booster were most of the clones from primary vaccination (around 95% CD4, approximately 89% CD8).

TCRdb processed the 5' RACE reads anew with MiXCR; each CDR3 protein has one entry. Among hundreds of thousands of distinct CDR3 sequences, roughly 8.6% were seen once, and the ten largest hold under 20%. The specimen was PBMCs, collected about 41 days after the first yellow fever vaccination. This TCR derives from a man aged 18 to 29 who received the YFV17D yellow fever vaccine. V and J are TRBV7-9 and TRBJ1-2; 7 positions agree with TRBD1. The CDR3 sequence is CASSFTGDGYTF. The CDR3 bases are TGTGCCAGCAGCTTCACAGGGGACGGCTACACCTTC. Drawing the rest from reference TRBV7-9 and TRBJ1-2, the complete variable domain is DTGVSQNPRHKITKRGQNVTFRCDPISEHNRLYWYRQTLGQGPEFLTYFQNEAQLEKSRLLSDRFSAERPKGSFSTLEIQRTEQGDSAMYLCASSFTGDGYTFGSGTRLTVV.